Listed below are T cell receptor beta chains from one sample, sequenced in a study of T cells in Graves' hyperthyroidism and ophthalmopathy. TCRdb itself ran the multiplex PCR reads through MiXCR, one entry per CDR3 protein. The sample has 550,000 to 800,000 distinct CDR3 sequences, about a sixth seen once. The specimen was blood. These receptor sequences come from a man younger than 35 with Graves' hyperthyroidism. Both conserved end residues are part of each CDR3. The order of the fields is J gene, V gene, D gene, clone size, CDR3 DNA, CDR3 protein. A D gene is named only where the DNA matches it firmly. Where a row states a size, it is once, few, many or the class of an expanded clone; other rows omit it.

>TRBJ2-7|TRBV30|-|-
TGTGCCTGGGCGGGACAGAACTACGAGCAGTACTTC
CAWAGQNYEQYF
>TRBJ2-1|TRBV20-1|TRBD1|few
TGCAGTGCTACAGAACCACAGGGGGCGACCTACAATGAGCAGTTCTTC
CSATEPQGATYNEQFF
>TRBJ2-1|TRBV27|TRBD1|-
TGTGCCAGCAGTTTTCGTTCCGGGACAGGGGGCTCCTACAATGAGCAGTTCTTC
CASSFRSGTGGSYNEQFF
>TRBJ2-1|TRBV20-1|TRBD1|many
TGCAGTGCTAGAGATACCGGGACAGGGATCCCAGGTGAGCAGTTCTTC
CSARDTGTGIPGEQFF
>TRBJ2-1|TRBV30|TRBD2|many
TGTGCCTGGAGTAGTAGCGGGAGAAATGAGCAGTTCTTC
CAWSSSGRNEQFF
>TRBJ2-2|TRBV25-1|-|-
TGTGCCAGCAGTGATTGGGCAGGGATCGGCACCGGGGAGCTGTTTTTT
CASSDWAGIGTGELFF
>TRBJ2-3|TRBV11-2|TRBD2|-
TGTGCCAGCAGACTACTAGCGGGAACAGATACGCAGTATTTT
CASRLLAGTDTQYF
>TRBJ1-2|TRBV5-5|-|few
TGTGCCAGCAGCTTGAAAGACTATGGCTACACCTTC
CASSLKDYGYTF
>TRBJ2-3|TRBV10-3|TRBD2|many
TGTGCCATCAGTTCGGGACTAGCGGGAGGGGATACAGATACGCAGTATTTT
CAISSGLAGGDTDTQYF
>TRBJ2-7|TRBV19|TRBD1|-
TGTGCCAGTAGGAACAGGGGTTGGGGATCCTACGAGCAGTACTTC
CASRNRGWGSYEQYF
>TRBJ2-7|TRBV2|-|many
TGTGCCAGCACTATCCCCAGAAGGCAGGACGAGCAGTACTTC
CASTIPRRQDEQYF
>TRBJ1-6|TRBV19|-|few
TGTGCCAGTAGTATAAGGGGCGCAACCCTCCACTTT
CASSIRGATLHF
>TRBJ2-3|TRBV20-1|-|-
TGCAGTGGGGGGCTCCTCGATCGGCAGGATGCCACAGATACGCAGTATTTT
CSGGLLDRQDATDTQYF
>TRBJ1-1|TRBV5-1|-|many
TGCGCCAGCAGCTTGGGAGACATAGCTTTCTTT
CASSLGDIAFF
>TRBJ2-7|TRBV28|TRBD1|many
TGTGCCAGCAGTTTTGGGGACAGCTACGAGCAGTACTTC
CASSFGDSYEQYF
>TRBJ2-1|TRBV3-1|TRBD2|many
TGTGCCAGCAGCCAAGATAAGGCGGGAGCGTTGGATGAGCAGTTCTTC
CASSQDKAGALDEQFF
>TRBJ2-7|TRBV7-2|TRBD2|-
TGTGCCAGCAGCCTAGGGACTAGCGACGTCTACGAGCAGTACTTC
CASSLGTSDVYEQYF
>TRBJ2-5|TRBV28|TRBD2|many
TGTGCCAGCAGTTTCGGGGGGGCCGAGACCCAGTACTTC
CASSFGGAETQYF
>TRBJ2-7|TRBV28|TRBD1|many
TGTGCCAGCAGTTCCAGGGGGCGATTAGACGAGCAGTACTTC
CASSSRGRLDEQYF
>TRBJ2-1|TRBV28|TRBD2|many
TGTGCCAGCACCCTAACGGCTAGCGGAACCAATGAGCAGTTCTTC
CASTLTASGTNEQFF
>TRBJ2-7|TRBV18|-|-
TGTGCCAGCTCACGCCCTGGGGGGGCCGGCGAGCAGTACTTC
CASSRPGGAGEQYF
>TRBJ1-1|TRBV10-1|TRBD1|-
TGCGCCAGCACCCTGACAGGGGTCACTGAAGCTTTCTTT
CASTLTGVTEAFF
>TRBJ2-5|TRBV18|-|many
TGTGCCAGCTCACCACCGTTAGGGATTTACCAAGAGACCCAGTACTTC
CASSPPLGIYQETQYF
>TRBJ2-5|TRBV20-1|TRBD2|-
TGCAGTGCTAGACGGGGCGGGACTAAACTTCAAGAGACCCAGTACTTC
CSARRGGTKLQETQYF
>TRBJ2-5|TRBV10-2|-|many
TGCGCCAGCAGGGCCGTTATAGGGGGGCCAGAGACCCAGTACTTC
CASRAVIGGPETQYF
>TRBJ2-7|TRBV11-2|-|many
TGTGCCAGCAGCTTGGGACGGATCTACGAGCAGTACTTC
CASSLGRIYEQYF
>TRBJ2-7|TRBV11-3|-|many
TGTGCCAGCAGCTTAGGCGCGGTTTCCTACGAGCAGTACTTC
CASSLGAVSYEQYF
>TRBJ2-3|TRBV7-3|TRBD2|few
TGTGCCAGCAGAACCTCTAGCGGCCGCGCGAATACGCAGTATTTT
CASRTSSGRANTQYF
>TRBJ1-1|TRBV6-2/TRBV6-3|TRBD1|many
TGTGCCAGCAAACTAGGGACAGCGAACACTGAAGCTTTCTTT
CASKLGTANTEAFF
>TRBJ2-7|TRBV20-1|-|few
TGCAGTGCTAGAGTCCATTCTCAAGCGGAACCCTCCTACGAGCAGTACTTC
CSARVHSQAEPSYEQYF
>TRBJ1-3|TRBV5-1|TRBD1|-
TGCGCCAGCAGCTTGGCCGGACAGGGGGCCGTATATTTT
CASSLAGQGAVYF
>TRBJ2-1|TRBV3-1|-|few
TGTGCCAGCAGCCGACCTGTGCGGGGCTCCTACAATGAGCAGTTCTTC
CASSRPVRGSYNEQFF
>TRBJ2-1|TRBV30|-|many
TGTGCCTTACTAGACGGGAGCTCCTACAATGAGCAGTTCTTC
CALLDGSSYNEQFF
>TRBJ2-5|TRBV11-3|-|-
TGTGCCAGCAGCCCCCGACCTGGACGAGAGACCCAGTACTTC
CASSPRPGRETQYF
>TRBJ1-2|TRBV12-3/TRBV12-4|-|-
TGTGCCAGCAGTTTGCCAAAGAACTATGGCTACACCTTC
CASSLPKNYGYTF
>TRBJ2-1|TRBV20-1|-|few
TGCAGTGCTTTCGATGAGCAGTTCTTC
CSAFDEQFF
>TRBJ2-3|TRBV18|-|-
TGTGCCAGCTCAACCCCCCACCTAGACTGGACTAGCACAGATACGCAGTATTTT
CASSTPHLDWTSTDTQYF
>TRBJ1-5|TRBV6-1|-|-
TGTGCCAGCAGAGGGTATCGTCAGCCCCAGCATTTT
CASRGYRQPQHF
>TRBJ2-5|TRBV7-9|TRBD1|few
TGTGCCAGCAGCACAGGGGGGTACCAAGAGACCCAGTACTTC
CASSTGGYQETQYF
>TRBJ1-2|TRBV2|-|few
TGTGCCACCATCAGTTCCTATGGCTACACCTTC
CATISSYGYTF
>TRBJ1-5|TRBV12-3/TRBV12-4|TRBD1|-
TGTGCCAGCAGTTACGCGAAAGGGGGCGAAGGAGGACAGCCCCAGCATTTT
CASSYAKGGEGGQPQHF
>TRBJ1-1|TRBV2|-|-
TGTGCCAGCGAAGCAAATATGAACACTGAAGCTTTCTTT
CASEANMNTEAFF
>TRBJ2-7|TRBV28|TRBD1|many
TGTGCCAGCAGTTTATACAGGGGCTACGAGCAGTACTTC
CASSLYRGYEQYF
>TRBJ1-2|TRBV2|TRBD1|many
TGTGCCAGCAGGGAGGGACAGAACTATGGCTACACCTTC
CASREGQNYGYTF
>TRBJ2-1|TRBV11-3|-|many
TGTGCCAGCAGCTTAGGAGGCAGGGGATCTTTGGATGAGCAGTTCTTC
CASSLGGRGSLDEQFF
>TRBJ2-4|TRBV7-2|-|-
TGTGCCAGCAGCAGGGGGGGCGACAAAAACATTCAGTACTTC
CASSRGGDKNIQYF
>TRBJ1-4|TRBV2|-|few
TGTGCCAGCAGTGGGGCACCACTGGACAGTAATGAAAAACTGTTTTTT
CASSGAPLDSNEKLFF
>TRBJ1-1|TRBV12-3/TRBV12-4|-|many
TGTGCCAGCAGTTTAGGGGGGGGTGCCACTGAAGCTTTCTTT
CASSLGGGATEAFF
>TRBJ2-2|TRBV9|TRBD1|many
TGTGCCAGCAGCGTAGGTGGGACAGGGTACACCGGGGAGCTGTTTTTT
CASSVGGTGYTGELFF
>TRBJ2-5|TRBV20-1|-|few
TGCAGTGCTAGATGGCGGGAGACCCAGTACTTC
CSARWRETQYF
>TRBJ1-5|TRBV27|-|few
TGTGCCAGCCGCGATCCCCGGGGTAATCAGCCCCAGCATTTT
CASRDPRGNQPQHF
>TRBJ2-7|TRBV19|-|-
TGTGCCAGCGCAACAGGGATAAGCGGGCTACCCTACGAGCAGTACTTC
CASATGISGLPYEQYF
>TRBJ2-1|TRBV20-1|-|many
TGCAGTGCTAGATATCTTGAGGCAAGGGGGTACAATGAGCAGTTCTTC
CSARYLEARGYNEQFF
>TRBJ1-2|TRBV6-5|-|-
TGTGCCAGCAGTTACAGGACAGAGAGTGGCTACACCTTC
CASSYRTESGYTF
>TRBJ1-5|TRBV7-2|-|few
TGTGCCAACAGCTTAATGGGGCAGCCCCAGCATTTT
CANSLMGQPQHF
>TRBJ2-3|TRBV11-2|TRBD2|many
TGTGCCAGCAGGGGGACCGGGACTAGGAAGGATACGCAGTATTTT
CASRGTGTRKDTQYF
>TRBJ2-5|TRBV29-1|-|few
TGCAGCGTTGTCCGGGGCCGGGACTACCAAGAGACCCAGTACTTC
CSVVRGRDYQETQYF
>TRBJ2-2|TRBV20-1|TRBD2|-
TGCAGTGGCCTAGCGGGAGGGCCGACCGGGGAGCTGTTTTTT
CSGLAGGPTGELFF